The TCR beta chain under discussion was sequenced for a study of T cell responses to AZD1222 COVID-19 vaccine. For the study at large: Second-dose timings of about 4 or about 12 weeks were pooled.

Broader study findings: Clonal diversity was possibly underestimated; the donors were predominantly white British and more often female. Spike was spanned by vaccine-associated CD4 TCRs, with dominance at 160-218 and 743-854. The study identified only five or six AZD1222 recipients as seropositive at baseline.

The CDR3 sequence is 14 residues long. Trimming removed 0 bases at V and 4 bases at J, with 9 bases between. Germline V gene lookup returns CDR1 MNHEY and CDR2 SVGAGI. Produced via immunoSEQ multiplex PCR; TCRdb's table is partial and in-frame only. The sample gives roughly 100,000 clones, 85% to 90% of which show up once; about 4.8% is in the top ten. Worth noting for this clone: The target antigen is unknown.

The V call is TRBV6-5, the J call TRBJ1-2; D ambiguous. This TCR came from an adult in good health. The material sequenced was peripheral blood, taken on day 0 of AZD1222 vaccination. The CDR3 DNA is TGTGCCAGCAGTTACTCCGTGACAATCTATGGCTACACCTTC. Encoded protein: CASSYSVTIYGYTF.